This T cell receptor (beta chain) was profiled in a study of PD-1 blockade in classical Hodgkin lymphoma (dated by TCRdb to the early 2020s). Notes on the research overall: Nivolumab dosing was 3 mg/kg intravenously every 2 weeks, continuing until either disease progression or unacceptable toxicity. The study used TCR beta sequencing and CyTOF to define a peripheral blood immune signature of response to PD-1 blockade in classical Hodgkin lymphoma.

Genomic DNA was isolated using the Qiagen DNeasy kit from unsorted PBMCs as well as from negatively selected CD4+ and CD8+ fractions. TCR beta CDR3 regions were subjected to amplification by immunoSEQ multiplex PCR with primers that anneal to V and J segments. Amplification bias was minimized using a synthetic immune receptor repertoire, and residual bias was removed computationally after sequencing. The paper's data handling went like this. Custom Python scripts were used to quantify repertoire diversity as the Shannon entropy index. The unsorted, CD4+ and CD8+ repertoires were each analyzed separately, with the exception of combined analyses, where CD4+ and CD8+ sequences were merged in silico. A clone was considered expanded if an increase in frequency of at least 2-fold after treatment relative to C1D1 was found, and a pseudocount of 0.5 was applied to clones undetected at baseline. Singleton clones were defined as clones with 0 or 1 copy at C1D1, and non-singleton clones were defined as clones with 2 or more copies. By matching protein sequences in sorted samples from the same patient, clones expanded in unsorted samples were annotated as CD4+, CD8+ or unknown. Diversity changes from C1D1 to C4D1 were tested in paired samples using Wilcoxon tests. TCRdb obtained this table from immuneACCESS and retained in-frame rearrangements with V and J assigned. These tables miss some clones; where compared with another copy, unresolved V genes account for less than half of the shortfall, and the remainder is unexplained. The V and J calls and the clone size are those of that table, but D and trimming were determined from the DNA. The sample records 90,000 to 100,000 clones, around 80% of which are singletons. Clones ranked in the top ten supply 9.4% of the sample.

This clone was observed a few times. Its antigen remains undetermined. No clone much larger than this one lies a single base away; base qualities are absent. The sample's time point label, in plain terms: cycle 4 day 1 (C4D1), after 5 to 7 weeks of nivolumab. Relapse after autologous stem cell transplantation had occurred in all trial patients, and cohorts A, B and C were distinguished by prior brentuximab vedotin exposure. A total of around 60 patients with relapsed/refractory classical Hodgkin lymphoma made up the trial cohort, and each patient's best overall response was complete response, partial response or progressive disease. Single-agent nivolumab was administered to trial patients in the multi-cohort phase II CheckMate 205 trial. An independent review committee assessed best overall response by applying the 2007 International Working Group response criteria. Trial PBMCs were collected just before the start of nivolumab (C1D1) and during therapy at cycle 2 day 1 and cycle 4 day 1. Peripheral blood was collected in 8 mL Vacutainer Cell Preparation Tubes, from which PBMCs were isolated by centrifugation and then cryopreserved.

Study-level results and caveats: Trial patients with a complete response had baseline diversity similar to that of newly diagnosed patients, while partial responders and progressors had significantly lower diversity. A significant rise by C4D1 was seen in CD4+ but not CD8+ TCR diversity (p=0.0027 vs p=0.16), with the rise being most apparent in complete responders (p=0.02). Only a single clinical trial cohort was studied, and what caused the repertoire differences, possibly disease activity or prior therapy, remained undefined. Lower diversity was seen in patients whose nivolumab began less than 1 year after ASCT, and these patients were left out of later analyses so that immune reconstitution would not confound the results. Baseline TCR diversity was reported to be lower in newly diagnosed patients than in healthy donors and to be lower still in relapsed/refractory patients.

Measured from the cysteine to the phenylalanine, the CDR3 is 13 residues long. Of all the DNA, just the CDR3 is kept, 39 bases in frame from base 1. Trimming removed 6 bases from V and 0 bases from J, leaving 8 bases between the germline ends. For CDR1 and CDR2, the germline V gene lists MNHEY and SVGAGI. The clonotype was recovered from a human donor with classical Hodgkin lymphoma. The sample was peripheral blood mononuclear cells (PBMCs), taken before the fourth cycle of nivolumab. The chain joins TRBV6-5 to TRBJ1-1; the D gene is perhaps TRBD1, from 6 matching bases. The CDR3 region has the sequence CASSRGMNTEAFF. The sequence in DNA is TGTGCCAGCAGCAGGGGTATGAACACTGAAGCTTTCTTT.